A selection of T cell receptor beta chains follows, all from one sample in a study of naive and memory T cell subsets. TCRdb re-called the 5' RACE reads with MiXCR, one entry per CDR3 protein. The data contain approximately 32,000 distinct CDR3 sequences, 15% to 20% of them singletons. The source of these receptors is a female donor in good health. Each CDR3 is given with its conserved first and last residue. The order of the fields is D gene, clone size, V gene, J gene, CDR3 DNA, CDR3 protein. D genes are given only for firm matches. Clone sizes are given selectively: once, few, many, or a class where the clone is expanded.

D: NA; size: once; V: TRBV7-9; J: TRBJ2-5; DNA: TGTGCCAGCGGCACTAACTCGTTAGAGACCCAGTACTTC; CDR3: CASGTNSLETQYF
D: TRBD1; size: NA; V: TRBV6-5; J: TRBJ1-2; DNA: TGTGCCAGCGGTGGGGACAGCCTCTATGGCTACACCTTC; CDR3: CASGGDSLYGYTF
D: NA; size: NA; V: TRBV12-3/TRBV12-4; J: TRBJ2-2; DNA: TGTGCCAGCACCCCCCGGGCCGCGACCGGGGAGCTGTTTTTT; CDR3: CASTPRAATGELFF
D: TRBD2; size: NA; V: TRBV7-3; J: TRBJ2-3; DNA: TGTGCCAGCAGCCCGCTAGCGGGAGATACGCAGTATTTT; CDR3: CASSPLAGDTQYF
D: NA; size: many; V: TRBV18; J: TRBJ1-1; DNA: TGTGCCAGCTCACCACTTTCGGGAATAGGGAACACTGAAGCTTTCTTT; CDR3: CASSPLSGIGNTEAFF
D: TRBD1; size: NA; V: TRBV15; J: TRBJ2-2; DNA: TGTGCCACCGGTCTTCAGGGGGTCACCGGGGAGCTGTTTTTT; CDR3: CATGLQGVTGELFF
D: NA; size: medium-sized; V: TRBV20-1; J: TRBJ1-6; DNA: TGCAGTGCTAGCCCCGACGGAGAGTATTCACCCCTCCACTTT; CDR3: CSASPDGEYSPLHF
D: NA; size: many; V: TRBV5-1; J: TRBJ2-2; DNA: TGCGCCAGCAGCTTGGTCCCCAGTTCGGACACCGGGGAGCTGTTTTTT; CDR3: CASSLVPSSDTGELFF
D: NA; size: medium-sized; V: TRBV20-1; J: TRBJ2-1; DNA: TGCAGTGCCACGCCCCCAGCGGGCAATGTCGGTGAGCAGTTCTTC; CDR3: CSATPPAGNVGEQFF
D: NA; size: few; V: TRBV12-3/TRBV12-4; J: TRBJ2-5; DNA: TGTGCCAGCAGTCCACTAGCTCTTGAGACCCAGTACTTC; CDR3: CASSPLALETQYF
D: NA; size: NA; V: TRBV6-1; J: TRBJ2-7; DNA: TGTGCCTGCCGGGACCTCGGCCTCGAGCAGTACTTC; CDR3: CACRDLGLEQYF
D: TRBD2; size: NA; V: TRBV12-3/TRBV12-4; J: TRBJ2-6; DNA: TGTGCCAGCAGTCCGGGACTAGCACCTGGGGCCAACGTCCTGACTTTC; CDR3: CASSPGLAPGANVLTF
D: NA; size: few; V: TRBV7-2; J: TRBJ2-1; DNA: TGTGCCAGCAGCCGCCAGGGGGGAGGGCGCCCAAATGAGCAGTTCTTC; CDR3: CASSRQGGGRPNEQFF
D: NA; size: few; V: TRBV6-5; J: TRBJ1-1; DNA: TGTGCCAGCAGTTCGGTATCATGGGCGAACACTGAAGCTTTCTTT; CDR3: CASSSVSWANTEAFF
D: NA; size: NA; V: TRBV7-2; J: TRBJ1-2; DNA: TGTGCCAGCACCCAAAGTCCGGTCTCTGGCTACACCTTC; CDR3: CASTQSPVSGYTF
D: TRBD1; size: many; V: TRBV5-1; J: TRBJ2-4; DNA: TGCGCCAGCAGCCCCCGATTCCCGACGACAGGGGGGTCCAAAAACATTCAGTACTTC; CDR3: CASSPRFPTTGGSKNIQYF